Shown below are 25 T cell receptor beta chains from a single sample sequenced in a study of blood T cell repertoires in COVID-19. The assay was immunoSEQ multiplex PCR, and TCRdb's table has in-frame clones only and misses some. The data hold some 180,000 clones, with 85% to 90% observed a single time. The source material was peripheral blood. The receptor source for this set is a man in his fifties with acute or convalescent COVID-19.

CDR3 bases: TGTGCCAGCAGTCCATCGGGGACTGAAGCTTTCTTT. Its translation: CASSPSGTEAFF. The genes are TRBV6-2 or TRBV6-3 and TRBJ1-1, with D hard to call. This CDR3 region has 12 residues. Germline V lookup: CDR1 MNHEY, CDR2 SVGEGT. With 5 bases removed from V and 5 bases from J, the gap between germline ends came to 9 bases.

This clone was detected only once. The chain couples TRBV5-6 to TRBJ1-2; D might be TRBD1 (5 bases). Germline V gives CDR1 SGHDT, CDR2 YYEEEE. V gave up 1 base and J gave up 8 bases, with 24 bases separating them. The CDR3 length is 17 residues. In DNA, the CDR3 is TGTGCCAGCAGCTTGACCCCGTTGTTAGCGGGGAGGGACGGCTACACCTTC. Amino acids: CASSLTPLLAGRDGYTF.

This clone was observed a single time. CDR3 DNA: TGTGCCAGCAGTTCCCGCGGCCCCGGGACAGGGCAAACCGGGGAGCTGTTTTTT. This gives the protein CASSSRGPGTGQTGELFF. The rearrangement links TRBV27 to TRBJ2-2; 9 nucleotides match TRBD1. CDR3 length: 18 residues. Germline assignment: CDR1 MNHEY and CDR2 SMNVEV (reference sequence). J gave up 5 bases and V 4 bases, and 14 bases lay outside the gene matches.

CDR3 sequence reads: CASSQVSGGAQETQYF. CDR3 in DNA: TGTGCCAGCAGCCAAGTTAGCGGGGGGGCGCAAGAGACCCAGTACTTC. This sequence joins TRBV4-2 and TRBJ2-5, with 11 bases aligning to TRBD2. Looked up from germline, CDR1 is LGHNA and CDR2 is YNFKEQ. The CDR3 extends over 16 amino acids. V was pared by 1 base and J by 2 bases, with 3 bases of the junction left unmatched.

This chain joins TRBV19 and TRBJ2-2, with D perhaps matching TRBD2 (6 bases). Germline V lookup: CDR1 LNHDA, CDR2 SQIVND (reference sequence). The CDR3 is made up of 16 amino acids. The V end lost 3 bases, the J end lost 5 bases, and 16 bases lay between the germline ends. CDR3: CASSINWNSGTGELFF. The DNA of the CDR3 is TGTGCCAGTAGTATCAACTGGAACAGCGGGACCGGGGAGCTGTTTTTT.

The CDR3 spells CASRRVNTGELFF. The CDR3 region has the DNA TGTGCCAGCAGGCGGGTGAACACCGGGGAGCTGTTTTTT. This chain connects TRBV2 to TRBJ2-2; weak D call: TRBD2 (5 bases). Germline values: CDR1 SNHLY, CDR2 FYNNEI. This CDR3 spans 13 amino acids. With 6 bases removed from V and 1 base from J, the gap between germline ends came to 6 bases.

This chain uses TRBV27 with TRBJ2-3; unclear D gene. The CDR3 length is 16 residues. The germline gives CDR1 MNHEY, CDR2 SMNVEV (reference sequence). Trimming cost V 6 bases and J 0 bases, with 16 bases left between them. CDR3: CASSSLAWPSTDTQYF. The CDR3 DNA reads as TGTGCCAGCAGCTCTTTAGCCTGGCCGAGCACAGATACGCAGTATTTT.

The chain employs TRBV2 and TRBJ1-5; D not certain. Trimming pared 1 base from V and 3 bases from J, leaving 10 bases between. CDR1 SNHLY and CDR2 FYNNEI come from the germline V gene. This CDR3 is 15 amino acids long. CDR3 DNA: TGTGCCAGCAGTGAAGGGCGGATACTCAATCAGCCCCAGCATTTT. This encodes CASSEGRILNQPQHF.

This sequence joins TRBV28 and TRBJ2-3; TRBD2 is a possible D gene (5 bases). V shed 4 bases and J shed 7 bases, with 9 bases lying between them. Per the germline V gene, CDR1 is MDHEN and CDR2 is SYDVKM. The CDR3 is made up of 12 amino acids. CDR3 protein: CASSSTGYTQYF. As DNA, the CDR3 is TGTGCCAGCAGTTCGACGGGATATACGCAGTATTTT.

DNA of the CDR3: TGCGCCAGCAGTGAAAGGTTTCAACTCGGGGACGAGCAGTACGTC. Amino acids: CASSERFQLGDEQYV. The chain couples TRBV10-1 to TRBJ2-7, with a weak D call TRBD2 (5 bases). V was shortened by 3 bases and J by 5 bases, with 17 bases between the two germline ends. Looked up from germline, CDR1 is WNHNN and CDR2 is SYGVQD (reference sequence). This CDR3 contains 15 residues.

CDR3 DNA: TGTGCCAGCAGCTTTTTGGGACACCCCTACGAGCAGTACTTC. Protein sequence: CASSFLGHPYEQYF. The chain recombines TRBV7-9 with TRBJ2-7, with a tentative D call TRBD1 (6 bases). The germline CDR1 and CDR2 sequences are SEHNR and FQNEAQ (reference sequence). This CDR3 is built from 14 residues. V dropped 3 bases and J dropped 2 bases, with 11 bases sitting between them.

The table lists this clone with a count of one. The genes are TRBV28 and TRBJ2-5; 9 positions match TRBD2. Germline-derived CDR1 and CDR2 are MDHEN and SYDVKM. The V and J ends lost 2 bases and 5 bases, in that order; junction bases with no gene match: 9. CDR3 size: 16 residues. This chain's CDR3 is CASSLRASGIYETQYF. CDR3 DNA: TGTGCCAGCAGTTTACGGGCTAGCGGGATTTACGAGACCCAGTACTTC.

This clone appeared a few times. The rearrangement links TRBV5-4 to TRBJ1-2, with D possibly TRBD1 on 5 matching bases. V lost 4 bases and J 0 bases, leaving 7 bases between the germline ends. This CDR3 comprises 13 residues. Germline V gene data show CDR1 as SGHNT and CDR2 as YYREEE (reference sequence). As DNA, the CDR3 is TGTGCCAGCAGCACAGGATCTAACTATGGCTACACCTTC. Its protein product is CASSTGSNYGYTF.

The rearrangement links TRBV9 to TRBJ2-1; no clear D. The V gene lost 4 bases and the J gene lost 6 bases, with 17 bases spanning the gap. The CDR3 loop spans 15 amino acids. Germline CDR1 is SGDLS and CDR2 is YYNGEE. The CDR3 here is CASSPRLSPGNEQFF. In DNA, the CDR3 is TGTGCCAGCAGCCCACGACTGAGCCCCGGCAATGAGCAGTTCTTC.

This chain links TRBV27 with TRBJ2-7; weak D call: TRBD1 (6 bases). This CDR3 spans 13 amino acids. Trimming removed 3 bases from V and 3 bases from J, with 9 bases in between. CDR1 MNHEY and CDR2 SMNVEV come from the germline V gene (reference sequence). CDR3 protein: CASSLGAFYEQYF. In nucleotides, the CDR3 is TGTGCCAGCAGTTTGGGGGCCTTCTACGAGCAGTACTTC.

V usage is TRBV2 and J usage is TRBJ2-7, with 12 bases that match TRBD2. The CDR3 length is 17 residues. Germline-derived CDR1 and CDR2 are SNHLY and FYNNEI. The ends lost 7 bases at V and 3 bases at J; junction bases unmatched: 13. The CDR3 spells CASTGSGLAGGIYEQYF. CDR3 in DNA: TGTGCCAGCACCGGATCGGGGCTAGCGGGAGGGATCTACGAGCAGTACTTC.

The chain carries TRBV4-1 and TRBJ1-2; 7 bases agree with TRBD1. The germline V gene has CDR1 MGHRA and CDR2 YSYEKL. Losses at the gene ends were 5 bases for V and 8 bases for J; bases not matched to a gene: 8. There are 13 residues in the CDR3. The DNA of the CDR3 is TGCGCCAGCAGCTCGACAGGGTTTGGAGGCTACACCTTC. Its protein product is CASSSTGFGGYTF.

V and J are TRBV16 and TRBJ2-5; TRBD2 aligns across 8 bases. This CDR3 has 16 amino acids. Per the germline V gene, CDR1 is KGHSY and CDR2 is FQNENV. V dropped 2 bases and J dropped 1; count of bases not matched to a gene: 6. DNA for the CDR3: TGTGCCAGCAGCCAAACCCGCGGGGGGAGCCAAGAGACCCAGTACTTC. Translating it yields CASSQTRGGSQETQYF.

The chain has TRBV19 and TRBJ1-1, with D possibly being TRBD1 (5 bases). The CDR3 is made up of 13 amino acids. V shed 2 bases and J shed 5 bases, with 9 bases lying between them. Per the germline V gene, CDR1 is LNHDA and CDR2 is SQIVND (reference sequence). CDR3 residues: CASSIYAGTEAFF. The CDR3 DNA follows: TGTGCCAGTAGTATATACGCAGGGACTGAAGCTTTCTTT.

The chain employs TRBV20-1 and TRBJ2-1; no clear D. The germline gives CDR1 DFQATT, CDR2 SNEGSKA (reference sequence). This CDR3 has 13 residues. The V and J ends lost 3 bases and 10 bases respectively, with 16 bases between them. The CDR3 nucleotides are TGCAGTGCTAGTAAAGACACCGCCGGCGAGCAGTTCTTC. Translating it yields CSASKDTAGEQFF.

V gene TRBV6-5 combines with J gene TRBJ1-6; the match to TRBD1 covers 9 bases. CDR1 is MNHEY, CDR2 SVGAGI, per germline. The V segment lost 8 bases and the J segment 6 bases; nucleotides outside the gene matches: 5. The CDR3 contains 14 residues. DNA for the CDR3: TGTGCCAGCCGGCCGGGACAGGGTAATTCACCCCTCCACTTT. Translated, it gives CASRPGQGNSPLHF.

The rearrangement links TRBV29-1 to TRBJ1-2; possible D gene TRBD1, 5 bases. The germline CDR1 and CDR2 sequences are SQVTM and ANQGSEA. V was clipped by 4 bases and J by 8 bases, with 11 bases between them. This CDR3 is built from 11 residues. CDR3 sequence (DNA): TGCAGCGTTGCTGAGCAGGGAGGCTACACCTTC. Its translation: CSVAEQGGYTF.

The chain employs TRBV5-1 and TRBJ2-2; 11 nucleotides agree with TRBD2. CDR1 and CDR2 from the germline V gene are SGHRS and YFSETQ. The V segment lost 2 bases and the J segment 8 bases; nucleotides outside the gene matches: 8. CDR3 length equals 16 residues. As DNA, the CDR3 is TGCGCCAGCAGCTTAAGGACTAGCGGGCGCTATGGGGAGCTGTTTTTT. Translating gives CASSLRTSGRYGELFF. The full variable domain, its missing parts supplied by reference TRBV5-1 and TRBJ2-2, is KAGVTQTPRYLIKTRGQQVTLSCSPISGHRSVSWYQQTPGQGLQFLFEYFSETQRNKGNFPGRFSGRQFSNSRSEMNVSTLELGDSALYLCASSLRTSGRYGELFFGEGSRLTVL.

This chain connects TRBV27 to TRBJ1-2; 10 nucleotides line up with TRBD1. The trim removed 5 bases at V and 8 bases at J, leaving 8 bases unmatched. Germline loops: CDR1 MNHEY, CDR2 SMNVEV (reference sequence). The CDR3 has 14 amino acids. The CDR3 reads CASSPGTGARGYTF. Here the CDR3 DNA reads TGTGCCAGCAGTCCAGGGACAGGGGCGCGGGGCTACACCTTC.

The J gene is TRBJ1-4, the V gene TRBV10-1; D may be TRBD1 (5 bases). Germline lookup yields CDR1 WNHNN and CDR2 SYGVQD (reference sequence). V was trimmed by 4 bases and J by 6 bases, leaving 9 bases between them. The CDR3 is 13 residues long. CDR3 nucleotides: TGCGCCAGCAGTGCAGGGACTGATGAAAAACTGTTTTTT. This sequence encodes CASSAGTDEKLFF.